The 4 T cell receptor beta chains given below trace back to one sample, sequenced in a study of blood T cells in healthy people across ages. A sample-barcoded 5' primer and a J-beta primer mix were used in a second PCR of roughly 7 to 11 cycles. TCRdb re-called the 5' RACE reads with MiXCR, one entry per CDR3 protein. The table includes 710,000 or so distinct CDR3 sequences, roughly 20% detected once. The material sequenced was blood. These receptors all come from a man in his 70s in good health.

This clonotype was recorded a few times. The chain's CDR3 is CASSLELAVDTQYF. Here the CDR3 DNA reads TGTGCCAGCAGCTTAGAACTAGCGGTTGATACGCAGTATTTT. V is TRBV7-8 and J is TRBJ2-3, with TRBD2 identical over 8 bases. The V gene's germline CDR1 is SGHVS and CDR2 FQNEAQ. With V trimmed by 1 base and J by 6 bases, 3 bases remained unmatched. The CDR3 consists of 14 residues.

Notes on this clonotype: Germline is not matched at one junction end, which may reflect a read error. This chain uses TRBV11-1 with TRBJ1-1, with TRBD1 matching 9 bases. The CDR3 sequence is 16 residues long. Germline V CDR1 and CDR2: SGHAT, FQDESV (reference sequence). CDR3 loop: CTSSLTTGQGWTEAFF. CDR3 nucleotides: TGTACCAGCAGCTTAACCACGGGACAGGGTTGGACTGAAGCTTTCTTT.

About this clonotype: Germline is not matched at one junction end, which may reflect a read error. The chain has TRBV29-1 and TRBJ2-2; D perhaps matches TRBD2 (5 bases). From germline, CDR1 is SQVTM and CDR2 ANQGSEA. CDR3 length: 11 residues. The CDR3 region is CSTYETGELSF. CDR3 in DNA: TGCAGCACATACGAAACCGGGGAGCTGTCTTTT.

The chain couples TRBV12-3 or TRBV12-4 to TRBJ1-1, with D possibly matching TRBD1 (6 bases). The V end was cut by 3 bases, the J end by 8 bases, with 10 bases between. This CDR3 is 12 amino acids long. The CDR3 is CASSFGTLEAFF. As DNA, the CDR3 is TGTGCCAGCAGTTTCGGGACATTAGAAGCTTTCTTT.